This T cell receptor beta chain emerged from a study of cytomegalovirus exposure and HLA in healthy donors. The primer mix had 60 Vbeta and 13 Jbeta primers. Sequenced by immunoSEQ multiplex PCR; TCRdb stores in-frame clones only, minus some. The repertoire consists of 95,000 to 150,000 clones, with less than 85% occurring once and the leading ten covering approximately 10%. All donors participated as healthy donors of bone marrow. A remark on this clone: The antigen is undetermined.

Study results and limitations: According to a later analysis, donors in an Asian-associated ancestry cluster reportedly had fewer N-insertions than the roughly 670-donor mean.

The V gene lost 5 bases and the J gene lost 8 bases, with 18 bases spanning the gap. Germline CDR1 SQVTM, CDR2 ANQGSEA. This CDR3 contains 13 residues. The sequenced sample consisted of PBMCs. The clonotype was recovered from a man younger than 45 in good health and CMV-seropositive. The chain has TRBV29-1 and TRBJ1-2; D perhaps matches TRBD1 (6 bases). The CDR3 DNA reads TGCAGCGTTCCCGGACAGTGGTCGGGAGGCTACACCTTC. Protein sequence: CSVPGQWSGGYTF.